This T cell receptor beta chain was identified during a study of Ad26.COV2.S vaccination and SARS-CoV-2 variants. Study observations and caveats: Recipients of vaccine and of placebo showed similar breadth of their non-spike TCR repertoires. Recipients given vaccine exceeded placebo recipients in spike-specific TCR breadth.

TCRdb keeps only in-frame clones here, not all; method: immunoSEQ multiplex PCR. The profile covers approximately 420,000 clones, with around 85% appearing a single time and 3% to 4.5% taken by the ten largest. This sample's treatment: about 20 received Ad26.COV2.S at low or high dose, single or two shots; about 5 received placebo; per-sample allocation not given. Day 63 after the first injection of vaccine or placebo was the sampling time. V gave up 8 bases and J gave up 5 bases; unmatched junction bases: 10. Germline lookup yields CDR1 SNHLY and CDR2 FYNNEI. CDR3 length: 14 residues. Turning to this clone: Its antigen is as yet unknown.

The clonotype was recovered from a person aged 18-60 years who received the Ad26.COV2.S COVID-19 vaccine or a placebo. This chain joins TRBV2 and TRBJ2-5, with 8 bases that match TRBD2. The specimen was peripheral blood, collected in a trial of Ad26.COV2.S vaccine versus placebo. The DNA for the CDR3 is TGTGCCAGCCGTACCGGGACTAGTTACGAGACCCAGTACTTC. It yields the protein CASRTGTSYETQYF.